At least ten counts were recorded for the clone carrying this T cell receptor beta chain. The source of the sample is a study of T cells after yellow fever vaccination. UMIs were added to TCR cDNA along with a universal primer site when it was made by 5'RACE template switching. Each CDR3 protein gets one entry after TCRdb re-called the 5' RACE reads with MiXCR. The table lists some 250,000 distinct CDR3 sequences, 3.6% of them singletons. The sequence was obtained from a man aged 18 to 30 who received the YFV17D yellow fever vaccine. The sequencing used PBMCs, collected 15 days after the yellow fever booster vaccination.

The CDR3 nucleotides read TGTGCCAGCAGCTTAGTCGGCGGGGGCGGAGATACGCAGTATTTT. Amino acids: CASSLVGGGGDTQYF. This chain uses TRBV7-2 with TRBJ2-3; possibly TRBD2 for D (7 bases). This CDR3 contains 15 residues. The ends were cut back, 1 base at V and 5 bases at J, with 13 bases in the middle. The germline V gene has CDR1 SGHTA and CDR2 FQGNSA.